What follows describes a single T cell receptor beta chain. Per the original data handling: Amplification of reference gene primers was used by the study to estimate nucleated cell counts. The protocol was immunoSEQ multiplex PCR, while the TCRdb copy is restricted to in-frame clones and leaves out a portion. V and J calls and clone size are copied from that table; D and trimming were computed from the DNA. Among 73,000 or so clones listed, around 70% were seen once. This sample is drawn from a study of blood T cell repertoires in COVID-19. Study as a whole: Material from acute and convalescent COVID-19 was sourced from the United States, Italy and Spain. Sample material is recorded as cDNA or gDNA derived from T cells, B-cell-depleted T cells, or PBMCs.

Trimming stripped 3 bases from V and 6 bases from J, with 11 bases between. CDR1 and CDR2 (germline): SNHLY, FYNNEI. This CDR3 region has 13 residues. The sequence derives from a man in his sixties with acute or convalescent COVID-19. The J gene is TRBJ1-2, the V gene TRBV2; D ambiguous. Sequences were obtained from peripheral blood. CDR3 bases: TGTGCCAGCAGTGACCGAGACACCAATGGCTACACCTTC. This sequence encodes CASSDRDTNGYTF.